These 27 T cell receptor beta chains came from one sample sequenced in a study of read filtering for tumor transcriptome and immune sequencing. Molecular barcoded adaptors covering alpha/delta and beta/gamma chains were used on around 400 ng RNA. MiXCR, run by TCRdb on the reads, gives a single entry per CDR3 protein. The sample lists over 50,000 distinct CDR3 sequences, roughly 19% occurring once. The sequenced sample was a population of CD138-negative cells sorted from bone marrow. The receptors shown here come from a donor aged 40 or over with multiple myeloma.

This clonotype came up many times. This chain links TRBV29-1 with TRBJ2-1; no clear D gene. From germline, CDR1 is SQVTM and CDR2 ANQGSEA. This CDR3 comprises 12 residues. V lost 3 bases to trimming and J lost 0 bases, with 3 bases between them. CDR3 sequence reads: CSVDTSYNEQFF. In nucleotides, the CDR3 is TGCAGCGTTGATACCTCCTACAATGAGCAGTTCTTC.

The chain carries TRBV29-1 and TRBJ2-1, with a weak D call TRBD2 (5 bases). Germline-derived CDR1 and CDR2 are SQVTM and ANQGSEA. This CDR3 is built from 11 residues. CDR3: CILASWFEQFF. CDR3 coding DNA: TGCATCCTGGCTAGCTGGTTTGAGCAGTTCTTC.

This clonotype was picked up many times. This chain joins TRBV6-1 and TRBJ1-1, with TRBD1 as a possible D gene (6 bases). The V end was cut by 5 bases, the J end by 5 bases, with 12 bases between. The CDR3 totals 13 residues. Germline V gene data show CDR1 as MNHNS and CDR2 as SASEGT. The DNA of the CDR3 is TGTGCCAGCAGTCCCAAGGGGGGAACTGAAGCTTTCTTT. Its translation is CASSPKGGTEAFF.

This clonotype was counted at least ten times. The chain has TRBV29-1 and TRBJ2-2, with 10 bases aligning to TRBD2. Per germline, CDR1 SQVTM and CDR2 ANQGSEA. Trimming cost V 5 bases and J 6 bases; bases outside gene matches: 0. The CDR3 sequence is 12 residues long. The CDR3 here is CSVSGGAGELFF. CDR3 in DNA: TGCAGCGTTAGCGGGGGGGCCGGGGAGCTGTTTTTT.

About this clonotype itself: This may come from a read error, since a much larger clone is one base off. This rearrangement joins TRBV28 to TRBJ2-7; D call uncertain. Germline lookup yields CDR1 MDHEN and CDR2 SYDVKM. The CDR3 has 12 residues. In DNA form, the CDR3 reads TGTGCCTGCAGTTTTGACTGGTACGAGCAGTACTTC. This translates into CACSFDWYEQYF.

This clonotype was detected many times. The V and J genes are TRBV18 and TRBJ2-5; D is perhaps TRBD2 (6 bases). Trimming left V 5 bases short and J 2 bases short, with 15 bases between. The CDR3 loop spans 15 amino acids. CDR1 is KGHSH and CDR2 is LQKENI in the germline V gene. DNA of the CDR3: TGTGCCAGCTCAGAACCGGGACTGAAGCAAGAGACCCAGTACTTC. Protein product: CASSEPGLKQETQYF.

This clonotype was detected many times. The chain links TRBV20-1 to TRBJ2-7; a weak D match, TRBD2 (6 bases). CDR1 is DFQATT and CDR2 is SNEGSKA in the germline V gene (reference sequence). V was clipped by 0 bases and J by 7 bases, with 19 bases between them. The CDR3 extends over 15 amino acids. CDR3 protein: CSARDPSREAREQYF. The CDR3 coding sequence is TGCAGTGCTAGAGATCCCAGCAGGGAGGCTCGGGAGCAGTACTTC.

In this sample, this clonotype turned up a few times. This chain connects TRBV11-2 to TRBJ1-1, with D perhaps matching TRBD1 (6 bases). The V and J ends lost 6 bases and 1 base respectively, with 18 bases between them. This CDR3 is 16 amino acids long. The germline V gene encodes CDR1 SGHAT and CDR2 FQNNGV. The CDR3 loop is CASSPSRTVPNTEAFF. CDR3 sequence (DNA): TGTGCCAGCAGTCCCTCCCGGACAGTACCGAACACTGAAGCTTTCTTT.

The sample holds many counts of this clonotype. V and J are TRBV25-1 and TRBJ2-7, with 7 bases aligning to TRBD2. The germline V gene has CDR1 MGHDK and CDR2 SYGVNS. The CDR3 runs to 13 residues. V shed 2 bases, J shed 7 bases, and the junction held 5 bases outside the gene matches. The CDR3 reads CASSEAGVSEQYF. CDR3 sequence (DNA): TGTGCCAGCAGTGAAGCGGGGGTATCGGAGCAGTACTTC.

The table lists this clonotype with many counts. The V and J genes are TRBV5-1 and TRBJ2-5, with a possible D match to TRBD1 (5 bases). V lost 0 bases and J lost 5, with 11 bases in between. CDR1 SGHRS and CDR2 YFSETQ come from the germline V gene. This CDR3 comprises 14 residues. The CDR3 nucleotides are TGCGCCAGCAGCTTGGAGGGGAACAAGGAGACCCAGTACTTC. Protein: CASSLEGNKETQYF. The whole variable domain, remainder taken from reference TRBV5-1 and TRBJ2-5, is KAGVTQTPRYLIKTRGQQVTLSCSPISGHRSVSWYQQTPGQGLQFLFEYFSETQRNKGNFPGRFSGRQFSNSRSEMNVSTLELGDSALYLCASSLEGNKETQYFGPGTRLLVL.

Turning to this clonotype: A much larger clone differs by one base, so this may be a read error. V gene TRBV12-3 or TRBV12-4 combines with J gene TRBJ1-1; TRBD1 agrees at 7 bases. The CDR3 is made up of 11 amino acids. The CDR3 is CASGLDRIAFF. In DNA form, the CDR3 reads TGTGCCAGCGGTTTGGACAGGATAGCTTTCTTT.

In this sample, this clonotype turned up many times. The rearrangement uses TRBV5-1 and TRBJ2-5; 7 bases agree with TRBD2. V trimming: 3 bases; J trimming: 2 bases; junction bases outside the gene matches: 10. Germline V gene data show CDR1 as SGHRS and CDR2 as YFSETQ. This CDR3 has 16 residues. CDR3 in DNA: TGCGCCAGCAGCTGGGGTCGGAGCGGGGCACAAGAGACCCAGTACTTC. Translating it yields CASSWGRSGAQETQYF. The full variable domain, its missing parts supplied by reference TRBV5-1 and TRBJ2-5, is KAGVTQTPRYLIKTRGQQVTLSCSPISGHRSVSWYQQTPGQGLQFLFEYFSETQRNKGNFPGRFSGRQFSNSRSEMNVSTLELGDSALYLCASSWGRSGAQETQYFGPGTRLLVL.

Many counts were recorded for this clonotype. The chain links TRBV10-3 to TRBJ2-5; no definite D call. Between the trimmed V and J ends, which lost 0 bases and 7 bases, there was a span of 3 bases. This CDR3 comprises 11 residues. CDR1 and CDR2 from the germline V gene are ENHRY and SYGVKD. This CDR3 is CAISESATQYF. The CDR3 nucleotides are TGTGCCATCAGTGAGTCGGCGACCCAGTACTTC.

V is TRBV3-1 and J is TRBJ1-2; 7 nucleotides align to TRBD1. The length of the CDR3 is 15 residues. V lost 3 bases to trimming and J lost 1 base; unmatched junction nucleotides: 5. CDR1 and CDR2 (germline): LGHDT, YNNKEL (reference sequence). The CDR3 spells CASSHWDRRNYGYTF. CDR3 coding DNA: TGTGCCAGCAGCCATTGGGACAGACGTAACTATGGCTACACCTTC.

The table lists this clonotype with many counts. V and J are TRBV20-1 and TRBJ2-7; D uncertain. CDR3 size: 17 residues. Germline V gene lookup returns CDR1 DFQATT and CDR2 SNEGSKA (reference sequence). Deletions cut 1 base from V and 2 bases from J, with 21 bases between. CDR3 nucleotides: TGCAGTGCTAGAGTCAACTCTCTTTCAGGTAGCCCCTACGAGCAGTACTTC. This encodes CSARVNSLSGSPYEQYF.

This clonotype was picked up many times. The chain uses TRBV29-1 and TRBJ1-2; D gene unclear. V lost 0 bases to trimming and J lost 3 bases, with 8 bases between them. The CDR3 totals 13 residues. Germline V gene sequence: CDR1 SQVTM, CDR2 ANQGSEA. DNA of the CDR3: TGCAGCGTTGAAGATAAGGGTTACTATGGCTACACCTTC. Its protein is CSVEDKGYYGYTF.

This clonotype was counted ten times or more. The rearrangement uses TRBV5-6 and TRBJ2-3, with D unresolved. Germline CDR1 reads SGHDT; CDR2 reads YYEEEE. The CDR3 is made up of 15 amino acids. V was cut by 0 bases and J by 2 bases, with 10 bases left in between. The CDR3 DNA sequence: TGTGCCAGCAGCTTGGGGTGGAGTGTCACAGATACGCAGTATTTT. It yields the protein CASSLGWSVTDTQYF. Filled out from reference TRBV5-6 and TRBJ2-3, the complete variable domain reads DAGVTQSPTHLIKTRGQQVTLRCSPKSGHDTVSWYQQALGQGPQFIFQYYEEEERQRGNFPDRFSGHQFPNYSSELNVNALLLGDSALYLCASSLGWSVTDTQYFGPGTRLTVL.

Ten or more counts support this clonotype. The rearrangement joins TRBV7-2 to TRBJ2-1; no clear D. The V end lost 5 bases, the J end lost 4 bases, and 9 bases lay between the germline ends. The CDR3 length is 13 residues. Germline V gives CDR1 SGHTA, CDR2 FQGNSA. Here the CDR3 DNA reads TGTGCCAGCAGCCCCGGGCAGTACAATGAGCAGTTCTTC. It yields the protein CASSPGQYNEQFF.

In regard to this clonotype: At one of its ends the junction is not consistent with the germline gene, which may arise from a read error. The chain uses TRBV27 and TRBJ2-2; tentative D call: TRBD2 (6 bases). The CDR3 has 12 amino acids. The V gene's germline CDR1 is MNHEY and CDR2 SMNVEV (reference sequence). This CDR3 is CAGSQNTGGLFF. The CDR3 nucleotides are TGTGCCGGCAGTCAAAACACCGGGGGGCTGTTTTTT.

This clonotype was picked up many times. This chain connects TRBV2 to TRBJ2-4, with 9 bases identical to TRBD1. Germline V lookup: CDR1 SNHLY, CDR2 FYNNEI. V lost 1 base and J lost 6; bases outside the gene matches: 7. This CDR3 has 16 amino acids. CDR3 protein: CASSEVTGTGSNIQYF. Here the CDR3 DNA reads TGTGCCAGCAGTGAAGTCACTGGGACAGGGTCAAACATTCAGTACTTC.

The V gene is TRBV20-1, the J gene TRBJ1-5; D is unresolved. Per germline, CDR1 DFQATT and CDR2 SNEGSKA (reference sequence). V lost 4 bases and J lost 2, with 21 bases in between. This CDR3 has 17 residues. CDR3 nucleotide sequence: TGCAGTGCTATAGATCGGAGCGGGCTTGGAGGCAATCAGCCCCAGCATTTT. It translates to CSAIDRSGLGGNQPQHF.

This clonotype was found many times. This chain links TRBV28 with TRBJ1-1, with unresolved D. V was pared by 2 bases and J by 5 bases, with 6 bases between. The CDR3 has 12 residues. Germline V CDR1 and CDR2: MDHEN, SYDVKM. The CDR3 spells CASSLTRTEAFF. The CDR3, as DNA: TGTGCCAGCAGTTTAACAAGGACTGAAGCTTTCTTT.

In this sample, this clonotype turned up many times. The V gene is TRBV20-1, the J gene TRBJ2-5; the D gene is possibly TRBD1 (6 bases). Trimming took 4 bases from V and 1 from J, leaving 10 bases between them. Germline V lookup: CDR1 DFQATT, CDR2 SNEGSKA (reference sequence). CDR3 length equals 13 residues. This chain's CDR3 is CSAIRGSQETQYF. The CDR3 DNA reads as TGCAGTGCTATCAGGGGTAGCCAAGAGACCCAGTACTTC.

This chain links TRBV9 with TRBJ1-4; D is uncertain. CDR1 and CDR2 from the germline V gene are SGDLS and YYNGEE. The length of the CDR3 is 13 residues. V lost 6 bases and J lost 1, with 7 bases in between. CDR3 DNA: TGTGCCAGCAACGAGGGAACTAATGAAAAACTGTTTTTT. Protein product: CASNEGTNEKLFF.

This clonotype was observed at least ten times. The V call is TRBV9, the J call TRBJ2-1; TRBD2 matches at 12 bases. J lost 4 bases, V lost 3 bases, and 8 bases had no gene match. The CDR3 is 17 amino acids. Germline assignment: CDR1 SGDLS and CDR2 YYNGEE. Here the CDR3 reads CASSALPSGGAYNEQFF. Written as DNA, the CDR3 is TGTGCCAGCAGCGCCCTTCCTAGCGGGGGGGCATACAATGAGCAGTTCTTC.

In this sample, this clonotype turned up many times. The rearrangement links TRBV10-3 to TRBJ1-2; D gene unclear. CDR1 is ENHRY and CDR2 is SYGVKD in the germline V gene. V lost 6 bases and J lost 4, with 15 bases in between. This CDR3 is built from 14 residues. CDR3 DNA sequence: TGTGCCATCAGCCGAGACGTGGAAAGCTATGGCTACACCTTC. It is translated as CAISRDVESYGYTF.

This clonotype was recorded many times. CDR3 bases: TGTGCCATCACCCCACAGGGTTCTAACTATGGCTACACCTTC. Translation: CAITPQGSNYGYTF. The genes are TRBV10-3 and TRBJ1-2, with D perhaps matching TRBD1 (6 bases). The CDR3 has 14 amino acids. V was trimmed by 7 bases and J by 0 bases, leaving 12 bases between them. Germline-derived CDR1 and CDR2 are ENHRY and SYGVKD.